The clone carrying this T cell receptor beta chain appeared once. Here immunoSEQ multiplex PCR was the method, and the copy in TCRdb shows in-frame clones only, minus some. Of hundreds of thousands of clones listed, 80% to 90% are singletons. The data belong to a study of blood T cell repertoires in COVID-19. This receptor was obtained from a man aged 25 to 40 who had recovered from COVID-19. Sequenced sample: PBMCs or T cells enriched from blood (not recorded which).

The CDR3 loop reads CASSYTPGLASQETQYF. In DNA form, the CDR3 reads TGTGCCAGCAGTTACACTCCGGGACTAGCTTCCCAAGAGACCCAGTACTTC. This chain links TRBV6-2 or TRBV6-3 with TRBJ2-5; 9 bases line up with TRBD2. The CDR3 contains 17 residues. The germline CDR1 and CDR2 sequences are MNHEY and SVGEGT. Germline trimming cut 2 bases from V and 1 base from J; bases unmatched to any gene: 8.